This T cell receptor beta chain was sequenced for a study of T cell changes during pregnancy in multiple sclerosis. Using immunoSEQ multiplex PCR, the repertoire was profiled, and TCRdb retains in-frame clones only, with some absent. Among almost 50,000 clones listed, 92% were seen once. The CDR3 runs to 13 residues. The TCR originated in a female donor with multiple sclerosis, enrolled in a pregnancy study. The gene calls are TRBV21-1 and TRBJ1-3; TRBD1 is the table's D call, not checked against the DNA. TRBV21-1 is listed as a pseudogene. This material consisted of peripheral blood, taken after pregnancy. CDR3: CASSKGQKDTIYF. The CDR3, as DNA: TGTGCCAGCAGCAAGGGACAGAAGGACACCATATATTTT.